Each of the 24 T cell receptor beta chains below was sequenced from the same sample in a study of B cell selection in AIRE deficiency. Sorting defined conventional CD4 T cells as CD4+CD127+. Libraries were prepared by immunoSEQ multiplex PCR; TCRdb keeps only in-frame clonotypes and omits some of them. The sample contains about 22,000 clones, approximately 96% of which appear only once. Input material: CD4+CD127+ conventional T cells sorted from PBMCs. The receptors here all came from a human donor in good health.

This chain joins TRBV19 and TRBJ2-1; 13 bases fit TRBD2. Germline values: CDR1 LNHDA, CDR2 SQIVND (reference sequence). With V trimmed by 4 bases and J by 9 bases, 9 bases remained unmatched. The CDR3 is 16 residues long. The DNA for the CDR3 is TGTGCCAGTAGTACTCTACTAGCGGGGGGGCTGGGTGAGCAGTTCTTC. Translated, it gives CASSTLLAGGLGEQFF.

The chain carries TRBV11-2 and TRBJ2-7; tentatively, D is TRBD1 (6 bases). The CDR3 is 14 residues long. Trimming cost V 3 bases and J 6 bases, with 15 bases left between them. In germline, CDR1 is SGHAT, CDR2 FQNNGV. The CDR3 sequence: CASSFRGQESEQYF. In DNA, the CDR3 is TGTGCCAGCAGCTTCCGGGGACAAGAATCCGAGCAGTACTTC.

In this sample, this clone turned up once. The gene calls are TRBV5-6 and TRBJ2-5; 9 bases align to TRBD1. Trimming removed 4 bases from V and 1 base from J; junction bases left unmatched: 5. Germline-derived CDR1 and CDR2 are SGHDT and YYEEEE. The CDR3 length is 15 residues. The CDR3: CASSIPGQGQETQYF. The CDR3 region has the DNA TGTGCCAGCAGCATACCGGGACAGGGCCAAGAGACCCAGTACTTC.

V usage is TRBV7-9 and J usage is TRBJ2-3; 7 bases are a match to TRBD1. In germline, CDR1 is SEHNR, CDR2 FQNEAQ (reference sequence). The ends lost 3 bases at V and 2 bases at J; junction bases unmatched: 2. This CDR3 has 14 residues. CDR3 region: CASSFDRDTDTQYF. CDR3 DNA: TGTGCCAGCAGCTTTGACAGGGACACAGATACGCAGTATTTT. The full variable domain, in which reference TRBV7-9 and TRBJ2-3 provide the parts outside the CDR3, is DTGVSQNPRHKITKRGQNVTFRCDPISEHNRLYWYRQTLGQGPEFLTYFQNEAQLEKSRLLSDRFSAERPKGSFSTLEIQRTEQGDSAMYLCASSFDRDTDTQYFGPGTRLTVL.

The chain joins TRBV15 to TRBJ1-2, with D uncertain. Germline CDR1 reads LNHNV; CDR2 reads YYDKDF (reference sequence). The CDR3 is 12 residues long. The V end was cut by 0 bases, the J end by 8 bases, with 7 bases between. DNA of the CDR3: TGTGCCACCAGCAGAGATTTGGGGGGCTACACCTTC. This codes for CATSRDLGGYTF. Looking up the rest from reference TRBV15 and TRBJ1-2 gives the full variable domain: DAMVIQNPRYQVTQFGKPVTLSCSQTLNHNVMYWYQQKSSQAPKLLFHYYDKDFNNEADTPDNFQSRRPNTSFCFLDIRSPGLGDTAMYLCATSRDLGGYTFGSGTRLTVV.

The V and J genes are TRBV4-3 and TRBJ2-1; D is unclear. V was shortened by 0 bases and J by 8 bases, with 5 bases between the two germline ends. CDR1 and CDR2 from the germline V gene are LGHNA and YSLEER. This CDR3 contains 12 residues. CDR3 nucleotides: TGCGCCAGCAGCCAAGATGGGGATGAGCAGTTCTTC. It yields the protein CASSQDGDEQFF.

The chain joins TRBV18 to TRBJ1-2, with unresolved D. Trimming took off 0 bases at V and 0 bases at J, with 11 bases between the two ends. The CDR3 is made up of 16 amino acids. Germline values: CDR1 KGHSH, CDR2 LQKENI. CDR3 in DNA: TGTGCCAGCTCACCACCGGATACGAGAGCTAACTATGGCTACACCTTC. It codes for CASSPPDTRANYGYTF.

The gene calls are TRBV9 and TRBJ2-5; no clear D gene. The CDR3 is made up of 15 amino acids. V lost 1 base and J 5 bases, leaving 15 bases between the germline ends. Germline-derived CDR1 and CDR2 are SGDLS and YYNGEE. CDR3 in amino acids: CASSVQATGQETQYF. The CDR3 DNA reads TGTGCCAGCAGCGTACAGGCAACCGGGCAGGAGACCCAGTACTTC.

The chain couples TRBV27 to TRBJ1-2; TRBD1 matches at 7 bases. The CDR3 runs to 13 residues. In germline, CDR1 is MNHEY, CDR2 SMNVEV (reference sequence). V shed 5 bases, J shed 8 bases, and the junction held 8 bases outside the gene matches. CDR3: CASSTSRDRGYTF. CDR3 nucleotide sequence: TGTGCCAGCAGTACCTCCCGGGACAGAGGCTACACCTTC.

V usage is TRBV30 and J usage is TRBJ1-1, with unresolved D. The CDR3 has 13 amino acids. Germline-derived CDR1 and CDR2 are GTSNPN and SVGIG (reference sequence). Trimming pared 1 base from V and 3 bases from J, leaving 9 bases between. CDR3 residues: CAWSADGDTEAFF. The CDR3 region has the DNA TGTGCCTGGAGTGCAGACGGGGACACTGAAGCTTTCTTT.

This chain uses TRBV25-1 with TRBJ2-6; 7 positions agree with TRBD1. V was pared by 3 bases and J by 0 bases, with 5 bases of the junction left unmatched. This CDR3 contains 17 residues. Germline V CDR1 and CDR2: MGHDK, SYGVNS. The DNA of the CDR3 is TGTGCCAGCAGTGACGACAGGGTAGCCTCTGGGGCCAACGTCCTGACTTTC. It encodes CASSDDRVASGANVLTF.

The chain carries TRBV12-5 and TRBJ2-5; tentative D call: TRBD2 (6 bases). In germline, CDR1 is LGHNT, CDR2 FRNRAP. Trimming removed 2 bases from V and 0 bases from J, with 16 bases in between. The CDR3 covers 17 residues. The CDR3 DNA sequence: TGTGCTAGTGGTTTGATCCTTGGTGGGAGGTACCAAGAGACCCAGTACTTC. Translation gives CASGLILGGRYQETQYF. The full variable domain, in which reference TRBV12-5 and TRBJ2-5 provide the parts outside the CDR3, is DARVTQTPRHKVTEMGQEVTMRCQPILGHNTVFWYRQTMMQGLELLAYFRNRAPLDDSGMPKDRFSAEMPDATLATLKIQPSEPRDSAVYFCASGLILGGRYQETQYFGPGTRLLVL.

This chain uses TRBV11-2 with TRBJ1-3; weak D call: TRBD1 (5 bases). Trimming shortened V by 7 bases and J by 0 bases, and 16 bases separated the two germline ends. There are 16 residues in the CDR3. CDR1 is SGHAT and CDR2 is FQNNGV in the germline V gene. CDR3 sequence: CASTSADIFSGNTIYF. Here the CDR3 DNA reads TGTGCCAGCACCTCAGCGGACATTTTCTCTGGAAACACCATATATTTT.

The gene calls are TRBV20-1 and TRBJ1-1; D unresolved. With 7 bases removed from V and 6 bases from J, the gap between germline ends came to 12 bases. The CDR3 loop spans 11 amino acids. CDR1 is DFQATT and CDR2 is SNEGSKA in the germline V gene (reference sequence). The CDR3 bases are TGCAGTGGCACCCGGTTCCCTGAAGCTTTCTTT. Its protein product is CSGTRFPEAFF.

This clone was observed a single time. J is TRBJ2-5 and V is TRBV2, with TRBD1 as a possible D gene (6 bases). This CDR3 comprises 13 residues. Germline values: CDR1 SNHLY, CDR2 FYNNEI. V lost 8 bases to trimming and J lost 4 bases, with 14 bases between them. CDR3: CASCPTGRETQYF. The CDR3 DNA reads as TGTGCCAGCTGCCCTACAGGGCGAGAGACCCAGTACTTC. The variable domain in full, with the rest retrieved from reference TRBV2 and TRBJ2-5, is EPEVTQTPSHQVTQMGQEVILRCVPISNHLYFYWYRQILGQKVEFLVSFYNNEISEKSEIFDDQFSVERPDGSNFTLKIRSTKLEDSAMYFCASCPTGRETQYFGPGTRLLVL.

The genes are TRBV19 and TRBJ2-3; possibly TRBD2 for D (6 bases). Trimming removed 6 bases at V and 0 bases at J, with 7 bases between. CDR1 is LNHDA and CDR2 is SQIVND in the germline V gene (reference sequence). This CDR3 spans 13 amino acids. CDR3 coding DNA: TGTGCCAGTAGGGGAGGAAGCACAGATACGCAGTATTTT. Its protein is CASRGGSTDTQYF.

The gene calls are TRBV28 and TRBJ2-3; 12 positions agree with TRBD1. Germline V gene lookup returns CDR1 MDHEN and CDR2 SYDVKM. The CDR3 loop spans 18 amino acids. Trimming cost V 4 bases and J 2 bases; bases outside gene matches: 10. The CDR3 is CASSSAGTGGIYTDTQYF. In DNA, the CDR3 is TGTGCCAGCAGTTCAGCCGGGACAGGGGGCATATACACAGATACGCAGTATTTT.

The genes are TRBV7-8 and TRBJ2-5; D gene unclear. The J call may be wrong; the DNA end is better matched by TRBJ2-7. Germline lookup yields CDR1 SGHVS and CDR2 FQNEAQ. The CDR3 is 14 residues long. The CDR3 reads CASSLHTKSYEQYF. CDR3 coding DNA: TGTGCCAGCAGCTTACACACGAAATCCTACGAGCAGTACTTC.

This clone was counted a single time. This chain joins TRBV2 and TRBJ1-2; D call uncertain. The CDR3 consists of 13 residues. Trimming pared 6 bases from V and 8 bases from J, leaving 16 bases between. CDR1 is SNHLY, CDR2 FYNNEI, per germline. CDR3 region: CASSPSAAGGYTF. The CDR3 bases are TGTGCCAGCAGCCCGAGCGCAGCGGGGGGCTACACCTTC.

In this sample, this clone turned up once. In DNA, the CDR3 is TGTGCCAGCCGATCTGCCTCTGGAAACACCATATATTTT. This codes for CASRSASGNTIYF. V and J are TRBV6-1 and TRBJ1-3, with D unclear. V gave up 8 bases and J gave up 0 bases, with 8 bases separating them. This CDR3 contains 13 residues. The germline V gene encodes CDR1 MNHNS and CDR2 SASEGT.

The chain joins TRBV27 to TRBJ1-5; 7 nucleotides line up with TRBD1. Trimming at V came to 6 bases and at J to 6 bases, leaving 14 bases not matched to a gene. The CDR3 is 16 amino acids. Germline CDR1 reads MNHEY; CDR2 reads SMNVEV (reference sequence). The DNA for the CDR3 is TGTGCCAGCAGCCCAGGGAGGGGGCGGATGATTCAGCCCCAGCATTTT. Translating gives CASSPGRGRMIQPQHF.

This clone was counted a few times. The J gene is TRBJ2-2, the V gene TRBV15, with TRBD2 matching 10 bases. The V gene end was trimmed by 8 bases and the J gene end by 5 bases; junction bases not matched to a gene: 5. The germline CDR1 and CDR2 sequences are LNHNV and YYDKDF (reference sequence). The CDR3 is 14 amino acids. CDR3 sequence: CATGTSVRTGELFF. DNA of the CDR3: TGTGCCACCGGGACTAGCGTAAGAACCGGGGAGCTGTTTTTT.

J is TRBJ2-3 and V is TRBV19; 7 bases fit TRBD2. The CDR3 consists of 14 residues. Germline trimming cut 5 bases from V and 5 bases from J; bases unmatched to any gene: 7. From germline, CDR1 is LNHDA and CDR2 SQIVND (reference sequence). In DNA, the CDR3 is TGTGCCAGTAGTTCAGGGAGGGTCGGAGATACGCAGTATTTT. Translation gives CASSSGRVGDTQYF.

The J gene is TRBJ1-2, the V gene TRBV5-1; 8 nucleotides align to TRBD1. The J segment lost 7 bases and the V segment lost 0 bases, leaving 5 bases of the junction unmatched. The germline V gene has CDR1 SGHRS and CDR2 YFSETQ. The CDR3 contains 14 residues. CDR3 coding DNA: TGCGCCAGCAGCTTGGCCCAGGGGGCGCGTGGCTACACCTTC. Translated: CASSLAQGARGYTF. Combining the CDR3 with reference TRBV5-1 and TRBJ1-2 gives the whole variable domain KAGVTQTPRYLIKTRGQQVTLSCSPISGHRSVSWYQQTPGQGLQFLFEYFSETQRNKGNFPGRFSGRQFSNSRSEMNVSTLELGDSALYLCASSLAQGARGYTFGSGTRLTVV.